What follows is one TCR beta chain and its context. Its antigen remains unidentified. The repertoire was sequenced with immunoSEQ multiplex PCR; TCRdb's copy has only in-frame clones and lacks some. The data show about 230,000 clones, about 69% seen once. This entry belongs to a study of shared clonotypes between healthy human individuals. Study-wide findings and caveats: The authors expected sequencing depth to affect clonotype sharing among donors. Rarefaction curves obtained for sorted subsets showed sequencing incomplete despite large depth.

CDR1 and CDR2 (germline): SGHAT, FQNNGV. This CDR3 has 15 residues. Trimming removed 6 bases from V and 4 bases from J; junction bases left unmatched: 10. J is TRBJ2-7 and V is TRBV11-2, with TRBD1 matching 9 bases. The specimen was memory CD4+ T cells sorted from blood. Regarding subset: CD45RA-negative fraction. The TCR was taken from a man aged 30-40 years in good health. DNA for the CDR3: TGTGCCAGCAGTTCGCACAGGGGGCGTCGGTACGAGCAGTACTTC. Its translation is CASSSHRGRRYEQYF. Together with reference TRBV11-2 and TRBJ2-7, the CDR3 gives the full variable domain: EAGVAQSPRYKIIEKRQSVAFWCNPISGHATLYWYQQILGQGPKLLIQFQNNGVVDDSQLPKDRFSAERLKGVDSTLKIQPAKLEDSAVYLCASSSHRGRRYEQYFGPGTRLTVT.